The rows below give T cell receptor beta chains drawn from one sample of a study of identical twins. TCRdb re-derived calls from the 5' RACE reads in MiXCR, one entry per CDR3 protein. The sample holds under 900,000 distinct CDR3 sequences; 12% are singletons and the top ten take about 1.5%. These records were also assigned to another study, of yellow fever vaccine responses in identical twins.

Source material: PBMCs. These TCRs come from a young woman in good health. The CDR3 runs from the conserved cysteine through the conserved F or W. The order of the fields is CDR3 length, D gene, clone size, V gene, J gene, CDR3 protein, CDR3 DNA. D genes are given only for firm matches. Clone size is given for some rows only: seen once, a few or many times, or a class if the clone is expanded.

15	TRBD1	many	TRBV12-3/TRBV12-4	TRBJ2-5	CASSFTGGAPETQYF	TGTGCCAGCAGTTTTACAGGGGGCGCCCCGGAGACCCAGTACTTC
14	.	few	TRBV12-3/TRBV12-4	TRBJ2-7	CASGLGKVSYEQYF	TGTGCCAGCGGTCTGGGGAAGGTCTCCTACGAGCAGTACTTC
12	.	.	TRBV28	TRBJ2-3	CATLGSTDTQYF	TGTGCCACCCTCGGCAGCACAGATACGCAGTATTTT
15	.	few	TRBV27	TRBJ2-3	CASSQGRYFADTQYF	TGTGCCAGCAGTCAGGGGAGGTACTTTGCAGATACGCAGTATTTT
11	.	.	TRBV7-8	TRBJ2-3	CASSLETTQYF	TGTGCCAGCAGCTTAGAGACCACGCAGTATTTT
19	.	.	TRBV18	TRBJ2-1	CASSPPGHLSSPKRDEQFF	TGTGCCAGCTCACCACCGGGGCATTTGTCTAGCCCTAAACGCGATGAGCAGTTCTTC
16	TRBD1	many	TRBV4-1	TRBJ2-2	CASSQDTAGGPGELFF	TGCGCCAGCAGCCAAGATACGGCAGGGGGCCCGGGGGAGCTGTTTTTT
14	TRBD2	few	TRBV2	TRBJ2-2	CASSPREATGELFF	TGTGCCAGCAGTCCCCGGGAGGCCACCGGGGAGCTGTTTTTT
20	TRBD2	.	TRBV5-1	TRBJ2-2	CASSLAMASGGLTNTGELFF	TGCGCCAGCAGCTTGGCCATGGCTAGCGGGGGGCTTACGAACACCGGGGAGCTGTTTTTT
17	.	.	TRBV6-2/TRBV6-3	TRBJ1-2	CASSATGHLSWSYGYTF	TGTGCCAGCAGCGCCACGGGACATCTTTCGTGGAGCTATGGCTACACCTTC
15	TRBD2	.	TRBV11-2	TRBJ2-1	CASSRDSGGYNEQFF	TGTGCCAGCAGCCGAGATAGCGGGGGATACAATGAGCAGTTCTTC
12	.	many	TRBV3-1	TRBJ2-2	CASSQGPGELFF	TGTGCCAGCAGCCAAGGACCCGGGGAGCTGTTTTTT
14	.	few	TRBV11-2	TRBJ1-3	CASSLDPLGNTIYF	TGTGCCAGCAGCTTAGATCCCCTCGGAAACACCATATATTTT
16	.	few	TRBV12-3/TRBV12-4	TRBJ1-4	CASSLNQGRWGEKLFF	TGTGCCAGCAGTTTAAATCAAGGCAGATGGGGAGAAAAACTGTTTTTT
17	.	many	TRBV25-1	TRBJ1-5	CASSDASDSPSNQPQHF	TGTGCCAGCAGTGACGCCTCGGACAGTCCTAGCAATCAGCCCCAGCATTTT